Below are 27 T cell receptor beta chains sequenced from a single sample in a study of cytomegalovirus exposure and HLA in healthy donors (TCRdb year 2017). Library preparation used the immunoSEQ multiplex PCR assay. The multiplex PCR relied on a mix of 60 forward primers for TCR Vbeta segments and 13 reverse primers for TCR Jbeta segments. The table was pulled from immuneACCESS by TCRdb, which kept in-frame rearrangements only. Such tables lose some clones; where checked, under half of the loss comes from unresolved V genes, and the rest has no known cause. The sample yields 150,000 to 200,000 clones; approximately 79% were counted once. Clones ranked in the top ten supply approximately 2% of the sample. Source material: PBMCs. These receptors originate from a human donor in good health.

The chain links TRBV29-1 to TRBJ2-5; the D gene is possibly TRBD1 (5 bases). The DNA end favors TRBJ2-7, so the J call may be wrong. Germline values: CDR1 SQVTM, CDR2 ANQGSEA. CDR3 length equals 13 residues. CDR3 nucleotide sequence: TGCAGCGTTCAAGCCACAGGTGTCAACGAGCAGTACTTC. It codes for CSVQATGVNEQYF.

This clone showed up just once. The chain has TRBV2 and TRBJ1-6, with 7 bases that match TRBD1. Germline V gene sequence: CDR1 SNHLY, CDR2 FYNNEI. V gave up 5 bases and J gave up 1 base; unmatched junction bases: 5. This CDR3 spans 16 amino acids. The CDR3: CASSKRQGSYNSPLHF. The CDR3 bases are TGTGCCAGCAGTAAAAGACAGGGTTCCTATAATTCACCCCTCCACTTT.

The chain has TRBV5-1 and TRBJ2-1, with 8 bases identical to TRBD2. V shed 1 base, J shed 3 bases, and the junction held 9 bases outside the gene matches. The CDR3 sequence is 17 residues long. Germline V gene lookup returns CDR1 SGHRS and CDR2 YFSETQ. The chain's CDR3 is CASSLLPLAGDYNEQFF. Here the CDR3 DNA reads TGCGCCAGCAGCTTGCTACCCCTAGCGGGTGACTACAATGAGCAGTTCTTC.

This chain joins TRBV7-6 and TRBJ1-5; possibly TRBD1 for D (6 bases). CDR1 is SGHVS and CDR2 is FNYEAQ in the germline V gene. The CDR3 sequence is 15 residues long. V was trimmed by 2 bases and J by 1 base, leaving 9 bases between them. The CDR3 protein is CASSLNRVSNQPQHF. CDR3 DNA sequence: TGTGCCAGCAGCTTAAACAGGGTCAGCAATCAGCCCCAGCATTTT.

V gene TRBV4-3 combines with J gene TRBJ1-1; weak D call: TRBD1 (5 bases). There are 15 residues in the CDR3. The germline CDR1 and CDR2 sequences are LGHNA and YSLEER. Trimming shortened V by 1 base and J by 1 base, and 10 bases separated the two germline ends. CDR3 region: CASSQVVRENTEAFF. In DNA form, the CDR3 reads TGCGCCAGCAGCCAAGTAGTCAGGGAGAACACTGAAGCTTTCTTT.

The CDR3 loop reads CASRAEQASAYEQYF. Here the CDR3 DNA reads TGTGCCAGCAGAGCCGAACAGGCCTCGGCCTACGAGCAGTACTTC. The rearrangement links TRBV2 to TRBJ2-7; maybe TRBD1 (5 bases). Trimming removed 6 bases at V and 2 bases at J, with 17 bases between. This CDR3 region has 15 residues. Germline CDR1 reads SNHLY; CDR2 reads FYNNEI.

The chain couples TRBV9 to TRBJ2-3; TRBD1 is a possible D gene (5 bases). Germline V lookup: CDR1 SGDLS, CDR2 YYNGEE. Trimming took 1 base from V and 0 from J, leaving 6 bases between them. The CDR3 sequence is 14 residues long. The CDR3 protein is CASSVTGSTDTQYF. CDR3 sequence (DNA): TGTGCCAGCAGCGTAACAGGAAGCACAGATACGCAGTATTTT.

The chain carries TRBV19 and TRBJ1-5; weak D call: TRBD1 (5 bases). The V end was cut by 3 bases, the J end by 10 bases, with 19 bases between. The CDR3 runs to 15 residues. Per germline, CDR1 LNHDA and CDR2 SQIVND (reference sequence). The CDR3 spells CASSMSGGKPYPQHF. The CDR3 coding sequence is TGTGCCAGTAGTATGTCCGGGGGGAAACCCTACCCCCAGCATTTT.

For this clone: The junction and the germline gene differ at one end; a read error may be behind it. V and J are TRBV2 and TRBJ1-4, with D possibly TRBD1 on 5 matching bases. Germline CDR1 reads SNHLY; CDR2 reads FYNNEI. This CDR3 has 15 residues. DNA for the CDR3: TGTGCCAGCAGTGGGTTAGGGGTCTCTAACGAAAAACTGTTTTTT. Encoded protein: CASSGLGVSNEKLFF.

In this sample, this clone turned up a few times. The genes are TRBV2 and TRBJ1-1, with 7 bases lining up with TRBD1. The CDR3 totals 14 residues. The V and J ends lost 3 bases and 6 bases, in that order; junction bases with no gene match: 7. Germline-derived CDR1 and CDR2 are SNHLY and FYNNEI. CDR3 amino acids: CASSEGIRGPEAFF. The CDR3, as DNA: TGTGCCAGCAGTGAGGGTATTAGGGGGCCTGAAGCTTTCTTT.

The chain carries TRBV2 and TRBJ2-5; 9 positions agree with TRBD2. Trimming took 4 bases from V and 2 from J; bases not matched to a gene: 17. The V gene's germline CDR1 is SNHLY and CDR2 FYNNEI. CDR3 size: 19 residues. CDR3 bases: TGTGCCAGCAGTGCCCCACTCCGGCGGGGGGGAAGTCCACAAGAGACCCAGTACTTC. Translated, it gives CASSAPLRRGGSPQETQYF.

The gene calls are TRBV11-2 and TRBJ2-1; D perhaps matches TRBD2 (7 bases). Germline V gene sequence: CDR1 SGHAT, CDR2 FQNNGV. The CDR3 runs to 13 residues. Trimming removed 2 bases from V and 10 bases from J, with 12 bases in between. The CDR3 sequence is CASSLNGGPEQFF. In DNA form, the CDR3 reads TGTGCCAGCAGCTTAAACGGGGGGCCGGAGCAGTTCTTC.

This clone was recorded a few times. The CDR3 coding sequence is TGCGCCAGCAGCCAAGAATGGGGGCGATTCGGCAATGAGCAGTTCTTC. Translation gives CASSQEWGRFGNEQFF. This chain links TRBV4-3 with TRBJ2-1; the D gene is possibly TRBD1 (6 bases). The V gene lost 0 bases and the J gene lost 6 bases, with 15 bases spanning the gap. Germline CDR1 and CDR2: LGHNA and YSLEER. The CDR3 spans 16 residues.

This clone was counted once. This chain joins TRBV7-7 and TRBJ1-5; TRBD1 aligns across 7 bases. The CDR3 is 17 residues long. Germline values: CDR1 SSHAT, CDR2 FNYEAQ (reference sequence). Germline trimming cut 4 bases from V and 0 bases from J; bases unmatched to any gene: 9. For the CDR3, the DNA is TGTGCCAGCAGCTCGACGCCGGACAGGTTTAGCAATCAGCCCCAGCATTTT. Its translation is CASSSTPDRFSNQPQHF.

V is TRBV27 and J is TRBJ2-7; 8 nucleotides line up with TRBD2. V was clipped by 5 bases and J by 4 bases; unmatched bases: 22. This CDR3 is built from 19 residues. Germline V CDR1 and CDR2: MNHEY, SMNVEV (reference sequence). The CDR3 region is CASSAQVDTRGLAAYEQYF. In DNA, the CDR3 is TGTGCCAGCAGTGCCCAGGTGGACACCCGAGGACTAGCAGCGTACGAGCAGTACTTC.

This clone showed up just once. The rearrangement uses TRBV27 and TRBJ1-3, with D possibly TRBD1 on 6 matching bases. Germline lookup yields CDR1 MNHEY and CDR2 SMNVEV (reference sequence). The CDR3 is made up of 16 amino acids. Trimming took off 6 bases at V and 7 bases at J, with 22 bases between the two ends. The CDR3 region has the DNA TGTGCCAGCAGGCCCCAGGGGTGGAGTGGCAGGAACACCATATATTTT. Its translation is CASRPQGWSGRNTIYF.

The CDR3 coding sequence is TGTGCCAGCACCCGAGAAGGGGGCAGAGAGACCCAGTACTTC. Translation: CASTREGGRETQYF. V gene TRBV28 combines with J gene TRBJ2-5, with TRBD1 matching over 7 bases. V lost 7 bases, J lost 4 bases, and 9 bases stayed unmatched. This CDR3 has 14 residues. From germline, CDR1 is MDHEN and CDR2 SYDVKM.

The V and J genes are TRBV7-8 and TRBJ2-3; the D gene is possibly TRBD1 (5 bases). The CDR3 totals 15 residues. CDR1 is SGHVS and CDR2 is FQNEAQ in the germline V gene. Trimming removed 5 bases from V and 0 bases from J, with 12 bases in between. As DNA, the CDR3 is TGTGCCAGCAGCCTCCGACCAGGGAGCACAGATACGCAGTATTTT. Amino acids: CASSLRPGSTDTQYF.

The genes are TRBV5-1 and TRBJ2-5, with D uncertain. The CDR3 loop spans 15 amino acids. Germline values: CDR1 SGHRS, CDR2 YFSETQ. The ends were cut back, 4 bases at V and 6 bases at J, with 19 bases in the middle. The CDR3 coding sequence is TGCGCCAGCAGCGACATCACTGTACGTCGAAAGACCCAGTACTTC. Its translation: CASSDITVRRKTQYF.

The V call is TRBV6-4, the J call TRBJ1-6; 7 bases line up with TRBD1. The J segment lost 7 bases and the V segment lost 5 bases, leaving 8 bases of the junction unmatched. The CDR3 sequence is 15 residues long. The germline gives CDR1 MRHNA, CDR2 SNTAGT. The CDR3 reads CASSPSRDSNSPLHF. The CDR3 region has the DNA TGTGCCAGCAGTCCGAGCCGGGACAGCAATTCACCCCTCCACTTT.

The rearrangement joins TRBV11-2 to TRBJ1-3; 8 nucleotides align to TRBD1. V shed 5 bases and J 4 bases; nucleotides not matched to a gene: 10. There are 16 residues in the CDR3. Germline V CDR1 and CDR2: SGHAT, FQNNGV. CDR3 in amino acids: CASSPRPGGLGNTIYF. CDR3 sequence (DNA): TGTGCCAGCAGCCCGAGACCAGGGGGCTTGGGAAACACCATATATTTT.

The rearrangement joins TRBV6-5 to TRBJ1-3, with 7 nucleotides matching TRBD1. The ends lost 5 bases at V and 8 bases at J; junction bases unmatched: 6. Germline-derived CDR1 and CDR2 are MNHEY and SVGAGI. The CDR3 totals 13 residues. The CDR3 reads CASSRGGEDTIYF. Here the CDR3 DNA reads TGTGCCAGCAGTAGAGGGGGCGAAGACACCATATATTTT.

This clone has only a few counts. The chain employs TRBV5-6 and TRBJ1-5, with 8 bases identical to TRBD1. From germline, CDR1 is SGHDT and CDR2 YYEEEE. With V trimmed by 2 bases and J by 5 bases, 3 bases remained unmatched. The CDR3 loop spans 14 amino acids. The CDR3: CASSFQGAHQPQHF. In nucleotides, the CDR3 is TGTGCCAGCAGCTTCCAGGGGGCCCATCAGCCCCAGCATTTT.

The V gene is TRBV11-3, the J gene TRBJ1-5; a possible D gene is TRBD1 (5 bases). CDR1 is SGHNT and CDR2 is YENEEA in the germline V gene. Trimming pared 2 bases from V and 1 base from J, leaving 6 bases between. The CDR3 has 14 residues. As DNA, the CDR3 is TGTGCCAGCAGCTTACCAGGGAGCAATCAGCCCCAGCATTTT. Its protein is CASSLPGSNQPQHF.

In DNA form, the CDR3 reads TGCGCCAGCAGCGAAGGGGGCGAAAGAGGCTACACCTTC. Translating it yields CASSEGGERGYTF. The V call is TRBV4-3, the J call TRBJ1-2; 7 bases map to TRBD1. The ends lost 5 bases at V and 8 bases at J; junction bases unmatched: 8. The germline V gene has CDR1 LGHNA and CDR2 YSLEER. CDR3 length: 13 residues.

The V and J genes are TRBV2 and TRBJ2-1, with a weak D call TRBD1 (5 bases). V was shortened by 9 bases and J by 0 bases, with 12 bases between the two germline ends. The CDR3 contains 14 residues. From germline, CDR1 is SNHLY and CDR2 FYNNEI. The CDR3 region has the DNA TGTGCCAGTTCCTCAACAGGCTCCTACAATGAGCAGTTCTTC. It translates to CASSSTGSYNEQFF.

CDR3 amino acids: CASSLVAGYQETQYF. CDR3 nucleotides: TGTGCCAGCAGCTTGGTCGCGGGTTACCAAGAGACCCAGTACTTC. This chain connects TRBV5-8 to TRBJ2-5, with a tentative D call TRBD2 (5 bases). V lost 0 bases to trimming and J lost 0 bases, with 9 bases between them. The CDR3 is made up of 15 amino acids. Germline V gene lookup returns CDR1 SGHTS and CDR2 YDEGEE.